Listed below are T cell receptor beta chains from one sample, sequenced in a study of preoperative IRX-2 immunotherapy in early breast cancer. Using immunoSEQ multiplex PCR, the repertoire was profiled, and TCRdb retains in-frame clones only, with some absent. The repertoire consists of approximately 24,000 clones, with 85% to 90% occurring once and the leading ten covering about 9.4%. Sequenced here: tumor tissue, sampled after IRX-2 immunotherapy. The receptors stem from a human donor with breast cancer. Each CDR3 is given with its conserved first and last residue. Fields, in order: J gene, D gene, V gene, CDR3 length, clone size, CDR3 DNA, CDR3 protein. The D gene is left open where the match is weak. Size is stated for part of the rows, as once, few or many counts, or as a class when the clone is expanded.

J: TRBJ2-3
D: TRBD2
V: TRBV2
length: 18
size: once
DNA: TGTGCCAGCAGTGAGGTAGCGGGGGGGCGACGGAGCACAGATACGCAGTATTTT
CDR3: CASSEVAGGRRSTDTQYF

J: TRBJ2-3
D: TRBD2
V: TRBV19
length: 13
size: .
DNA: TGTGCCAGTGGACTAGCGGGGGCAGATACGCAGTATTTT
CDR3: CASGLAGADTQYF

J: TRBJ2-7
D: .
V: TRBV18
length: 14
size: .
DNA: TGTGCCAGCTCACCTGAGAGTGGTTCTTTCGAGCAGTACTTC
CDR3: CASSPESGSFEQYF

J: TRBJ2-7
D: .
V: TRBV13
length: 16
size: once
DNA: TGTGCCAGCAGCTTAGTCAGGAGTTTAAGCTCCTACGAGCAGTACTTC
CDR3: CASSLVRSLSSYEQYF

J: TRBJ2-7
D: .
V: TRBV6-5
length: 13
size: .
DNA: TGTGCCACCAAGACCGTGCCGCTTGGGGAGCAGTACTTC
CDR3: CATKTVPLGEQYF

J: TRBJ2-1
D: TRBD2
V: TRBV12-5
length: 15
size: .
DNA: TGTGCTAGTGGTTTGGATCAGCGGGGGGGTAATGAGCAGTTCTTC
CDR3: CASGLDQRGGNEQFF

J: TRBJ1-2
D: .
V: TRBV5-6
length: 15
size: .
DNA: TGTGCCAGCAGCTTGGCCGAGGCCAAAGGCTATGGCTACACCTTC
CDR3: CASSLAEAKGYGYTF

J: TRBJ1-2
D: TRBD1
V: TRBV28
length: 14
size: .
DNA: TGTGCCAGCAGTTTATTAACGAAGACAGGGTTTAACACCTTC
CDR3: CASSLLTKTGFNTF

J: TRBJ1-5
D: .
V: TRBV18
length: 16
size: .
DNA: TGTGCCAGCTCACCATCTTCCCGGACAGCCAATCAGCCCCAGCATTTT
CDR3: CASSPSSRTANQPQHF

J: TRBJ2-5
D: TRBD2
V: TRBV13
length: 16
size: .
DNA: TGTGCCAGCAGCTTAGTGACTAGCGGGAGTAAAGAGACCCAGTACTTC
CDR3: CASSLVTSGSKETQYF

J: TRBJ2-7
D: .
V: TRBV19
length: 15
size: .
DNA: TGTGCCAGTACCCCCGCGTGGGGCTCCGCCTACGAGCAGTACTTC
CDR3: CASTPAWGSAYEQYF

J: TRBJ2-1
D: .
V: TRBV10-3
length: 11
size: .
DNA: TGTGCCATCTCCTCGGACAATGAGCAGTTCTTC
CDR3: CAISSDNEQFF

J: TRBJ2-5
D: .
V: TRBV6-5
length: 14
size: .
DNA: TGTGCCAGCACGCGCTCGGCGGGGTGGGAGACCCAGTACTTC
CDR3: CASTRSAGWETQYF

J: TRBJ2-7
D: .
V: TRBV18
length: 14
size: .
DNA: TGTGCCAGCTCAAAACCCGGGACAGCGGGCGAGCAGTACTTC
CDR3: CASSKPGTAGEQYF

J: TRBJ1-1
D: .
V: TRBV25-1
length: 14
size: .
DNA: TGTGCCAGCAGTGAATTGACGAAGGACACTGAAGCTTTCTTT
CDR3: CASSELTKDTEAFF

J: TRBJ2-3
D: TRBD2
V: TRBV19
length: 16
size: .
DNA: TGTGCCAGTAGCCGATCACTAGCGGGAAAGATAGATACGCAGTATTTT
CDR3: CASSRSLAGKIDTQYF

J: TRBJ2-2
D: .
V: TRBV2
length: 14
size: once
DNA: TGTGCCAGCATCCTTGGGGTCCTCACCGGGGAGCTGTTTTTT
CDR3: CASILGVLTGELFF

J: TRBJ2-4
D: TRBD1
V: TRBV2
length: 13
size: .
DNA: TGTGCCAGCAGTACAGGGGGCAGCAACATTCAGTACTTC
CDR3: CASSTGGSNIQYF

J: TRBJ2-6
D: .
V: TRBV5-1
length: 17
size: .
DNA: TGCGCCAGCAGCAACTCGGAGGCGGTTATGGGGGCCAACGTCCTGACTTTC
CDR3: CASSNSEAVMGANVLTF

J: TRBJ2-7
D: TRBD2
V: TRBV5-6
length: 14
size: few
DNA: TGTGCCAGCAGGACTAGCGGGGGGGCCTACGAGCAGTACTTC
CDR3: CASRTSGGAYEQYF

J: TRBJ2-1
D: TRBD2
V: TRBV2
length: 14
size: .
DNA: TGTGCCAGTTCTAGCGGGAGATTTAATAATGAGCAGTTCTTC
CDR3: CASSSGRFNNEQFF

J: TRBJ1-6
D: .
V: TRBV18
length: 17
size: .
DNA: TGTGCCAGCTCCGAAGGGACACGGAGCTCCTATAATTCACCCCTCCACTTT
CDR3: CASSEGTRSSYNSPLHF

J: TRBJ2-6
D: .
V: TRBV5-6
length: 16
size: .
DNA: TGTGCCAGCAGCTTGTGGGGTACAACTGGGGCCAACGTCCTGACTTTC
CDR3: CASSLWGTTGANVLTF

J: TRBJ1-6
D: TRBD1
V: TRBV2
length: 17
size: .
DNA: TGTGCCAGCAGCGGGGACAGGGGGAGCTCCTATAATTCACCCCTCCACTTT
CDR3: CASSGDRGSSYNSPLHF

J: TRBJ1-5
D: TRBD1
V: TRBV19
length: 15
size: few
DNA: TGTGCCAGTAGTCGGGACAGCCATAGCAATCAGCCCCAGCATTTT
CDR3: CASSRDSHSNQPQHF

J: TRBJ2-7
D: TRBD2
V: TRBV10-3
length: 14
size: .
DNA: TGTGCCAGTAAAATAGCGGGAGAACCCTACGAGCAGTACTTC
CDR3: CASKIAGEPYEQYF

J: TRBJ2-5
D: .
V: TRBV28
length: 15
size: .
DNA: TGTGCCAGCAGTTTAAGAGGACAAGGCCAAGAGACCCAGTACTTC
CDR3: CASSLRGQGQETQYF

J: TRBJ2-2
D: .
V: TRBV7-7
length: 15
size: once
DNA: TGTGCCAGCAGCCCAGCCCGGGTTTACACCGGGGAGCTGTTTTTT
CDR3: CASSPARVYTGELFF

J: TRBJ2-7
D: TRBD1
V: TRBV4-1
length: 15
size: few
DNA: TGCGCCAGCAGCCAAGCGCCGGGACAGGGGACCGAGCAGTACTTC
CDR3: CASSQAPGQGTEQYF

J: TRBJ1-2
D: .
V: TRBV5-1
length: 13
size: .
DNA: TGCGCCAGCAGTCCCAGGGAAAACTATGGCTACACCTTC
CDR3: CASSPRENYGYTF

J: TRBJ1-1
D: .
V: TRBV10-1
length: 11
size: .
DNA: TGCGCCAGCAGTGAGGAGGTGGAAGCTTTCTTT
CDR3: CASSEEVEAFF

J: TRBJ1-2
D: TRBD1
V: TRBV19
length: 16
size: once
DNA: TGTGCCAGTAGTCCCCAGGGACAGGGGGCAGGCTATGGCTACACCTTC
CDR3: CASSPQGQGAGYGYTF

J: TRBJ2-5
D: .
V: TRBV12-2
length: 15
size: .
DNA: TGTGCAAGTCGCCCGAGGACTAGCGGGATCAAGACCCAGTACTTC
CDR3: CASRPRTSGIKTQYF

J: TRBJ2-2
D: .
V: TRBV18
length: 16
size: few
DNA: TGTGCCAGCTCACCAAGAGACTTAACGAACACCGGGGAGCTGTTTTTT
CDR3: CASSPRDLTNTGELFF

J: TRBJ2-7
D: .
V: TRBV7-2
length: 15
size: .
DNA: TGTGCCAGCAGCTTTAGCGGCGACGCTAAAGGGGAGCAGTACTTC
CDR3: CASSFSGDAKGEQYF

J: TRBJ2-7
D: TRBD1
V: TRBV4-3
length: 15
size: .
DNA: TGCGCCAGCAGCCAACTGCCCGGGACAGAGGGCGAGCAGTACTTC
CDR3: CASSQLPGTEGEQYF

J: TRBJ1-5
D: .
V: TRBV19
length: 14
size: .
DNA: TGTGCCAGTAGTTCCCCGGGGCTCAATCAGCCCCAGCATTTT
CDR3: CASSSPGLNQPQHF

J: TRBJ1-3
D: TRBD1
V: TRBV6-5
length: 14
size: .
DNA: TGTGCCAGCAGCCGATCAGGGGGAGGAAACACCATATATTTT
CDR3: CASSRSGGGNTIYF

J: TRBJ1-6
D: TRBD1
V: TRBV10-3
length: 13
size: .
DNA: TGTGCCATCAGAGACCGGGACAGCTCACCCCTCCACTTT
CDR3: CAIRDRDSSPLHF

J: TRBJ2-3
D: .
V: TRBV7-8
length: 14
size: .
DNA: TGTGCCAGCAGCAAAGGAGATAGCACGTATACGCAGTATTTT
CDR3: CASSKGDSTYTQYF

J: TRBJ2-5
D: TRBD1
V: TRBV18
length: 15
size: .
DNA: TGTGCCAGCTCACCCGGACAGGGGATAGTGGAGACCCAGTACTTC
CDR3: CASSPGQGIVETQYF

J: TRBJ2-5
D: .
V: TRBV4-3
length: 15
size: .
DNA: TGCGCCAGCAGCCCCGGGACTGCCCTCCAAGAGACCCAGTACTTC
CDR3: CASSPGTALQETQYF

J: TRBJ1-1
D: .
V: TRBV27
length: 13
size: .
DNA: TGTGCCAGCAATAGCAGGCCGAACACTGAAGCTTTCTTT
CDR3: CASNSRPNTEAFF

J: TRBJ2-5
D: TRBD1
V: TRBV27
length: 15
size: .
DNA: TGTGCCAGCAGCACAGGACAGGGGATATGGGAGACCCAGTACTTC
CDR3: CASSTGQGIWETQYF

J: TRBJ1-6
D: .
V: TRBV13
length: 16
size: .
DNA: TGTGCCAGCAGCAATCTCGGGGGGCCCCGAGATTCACCCCTCCACTTT
CDR3: CASSNLGGPRDSPLHF

J: TRBJ2-5
D: .
V: TRBV7-2
length: 12
size: once
DNA: TGTGCCAGCAGCCAAAATGAGGTGACCCAGTACTTC
CDR3: CASSQNEVTQYF